This note documents a single T cell receptor beta chain sequence. Its antigen remains unknown. The data stem from a study of cytomegalovirus exposure and HLA in healthy donors. Study-wide results and limits: Productive rates of about 90% or about 30% were seen for most TCR beta V segments in an earlier analysis. For most TCR sequences rarity was the rule, although some public TCRs occurred in many donors.

The PCR employed 60 Vbeta primers together with 13 Jbeta primers. Sequencing used immunoSEQ multiplex PCR; TCRdb keeps in-frame clones, though not all of them. The sample includes 70,000 to 90,000 clones, less than 80% seen only once; the top ten take around 16%. The V and J ends lost 2 bases and 4 bases respectively, with 11 bases between them. The CDR3 is 14 amino acids. The germline V gene encodes CDR1 SGHTA and CDR2 FQGTGA. The sequenced sample consisted of PBMCs. The source of this sequence is a woman aged 40 to 50 in good health and CMV-seropositive. The chain uses TRBV7-3 and TRBJ1-1; D perhaps matches TRBD1 (6 bases). The CDR3 DNA reads as TGTGCCAGCAGCTTATCGGGCAGGGGCACTGAAGCTTTCTTT. Translated: CASSLSGRGTEAFF.